What follows are 32 T cell receptor beta chains derived from one specimen sequenced in a study of blood T cell repertoires in COVID-19. Sequencing was performed with immunoSEQ multiplex PCR; in TCRdb, only in-frame clones are kept and a portion is missing. The profile shows about 300,000 clones, approximately 84% of them singletons. The specimen was peripheral blood. Source of these receptors: a human donor with COVID-19, enrolled during active disease. The donor label of this sample is uncertain.

The chain couples TRBV28 to TRBJ1-5; D is possibly TRBD1 (5 bases). V was shortened by 5 bases and J by 6 bases, with 14 bases between the two germline ends. CDR3 length equals 14 residues. CDR1 is MDHEN and CDR2 is SYDVKM in the germline V gene. The CDR3 spells CASSPRQIGQPQHF. CDR3 nucleotides: TGTGCCAGCAGTCCCAGACAGATTGGTCAGCCCCAGCATTTT.

V is TRBV28 and J is TRBJ2-7, with 8 bases fitting TRBD1. From germline, CDR1 is MDHEN and CDR2 SYDVKM. With 3 bases clipped from V and 7 bases from J, the junction kept 8 bases outside the gene matches. The CDR3 runs to 14 residues. The CDR3 region has the DNA TGTGCCAGCAGTTTTGGGGCAGGGGGCTTGGAGCAGTACTTC. Translating it yields CASSFGAGGLEQYF.

J is TRBJ1-1 and V is TRBV14; D not resolved. V lost 0 bases, J lost 0 bases, and 8 bases lay in between. Germline lookup yields CDR1 SGHDN and CDR2 FVKESK. The CDR3 is made up of 15 amino acids. CDR3 nucleotides: TGTGCCAGCAGCCAAGAAAGGAGTATGAACACTGAAGCTTTCTTT. Encoded protein: CASSQERSMNTEAFF. The full variable domain, in which reference TRBV14 and TRBJ1-1 provide the parts outside the CDR3, is EAGVTQFPSHSVIEKGQTVTLRCDPISGHDNLYWYRRVMGKEIKFLLHFVKESKQDESGMPNNRFLAERTGGTYSTLKVQPAELEDSGVYFCASSQERSMNTEAFFGQGTRLTVV.

The chain uses TRBV5-1 and TRBJ1-1, with D uncertain. The CDR3 covers 13 residues. Trimming took 6 bases from V and 5 from J, leaving 14 bases between them. Germline V gene sequence: CDR1 SGHRS, CDR2 YFSETQ. CDR3 DNA: TGCGCCAGCAATAATGAATTGAGAACTGAAGCTTTCTTT. Protein sequence: CASNNELRTEAFF.

V is TRBV3-1 (or the pseudogene TRBV3-2) and J is TRBJ1-1; no clear D. V lost 1 base, J lost 1 base, and 7 bases lay in between. The germline V gene has CDR1 LGHDT and CDR2 YNNKEL (reference sequence). The length of the CDR3 is 14 residues. The CDR3 DNA sequence: TGTGCCAGCAGCCAAGGACTTGAGAACACTGAAGCTTTCTTT. It codes for CASSQGLENTEAFF.

CDR3 loop: CASASNTEAFF. In DNA, the CDR3 is TGTGCCAGCGCGTCGAACACTGAAGCTTTCTTT. The genes are TRBV12-3 or TRBV12-4 and TRBJ1-1; no definite D call. The CDR3 runs 11 residues. V shed 8 bases and J shed 1 base, with 5 bases lying between them.

The table lists this clone with a few counts. J is TRBJ2-3 and V is TRBV2; weak D call: TRBD2 (6 bases). Trimming left V 7 bases short and J 4 bases short, with 9 bases between. Germline-derived CDR1 and CDR2 are SNHLY and FYNNEI. There are 12 residues in the CDR3. CDR3 loop: CASTLAADTQYF. CDR3 nucleotide sequence: TGTGCCAGCACACTAGCCGCAGATACGCAGTATTTT.

The V call is TRBV7-9, the J call TRBJ2-5; D remains ambiguous. CDR3 length: 12 amino acids. Germline CDR1 is SEHNR and CDR2 is FQNEAQ (reference sequence). Trimming removed 5 bases at V and 4 bases at J, with 8 bases between. The CDR3 coding sequence is TGTGCCAGCAGCCGCTCCGGAGAGACCCAGTACTTC. It specifies CASSRSGETQYF.

V and J are TRBV7-3 and TRBJ2-3, with 9 bases fitting TRBD1. Per the germline V gene, CDR1 is SGHTA and CDR2 is FQGTGA. J was trimmed by 4 bases and V by 4 bases; bases with no gene match: 6. The CDR3 has 15 amino acids. CDR3 bases: TGTGCCAGCAGCTATGGACAGGGGTACGCAGATACGCAGTATTTT. It codes for CASSYGQGYADTQYF.

The chain links TRBV28 to TRBJ1-2, with D unresolved. The CDR3 sequence is 12 residues long. Germline V gene sequence: CDR1 MDHEN, CDR2 SYDVKM. Trimming pared 5 bases from V and 3 bases from J, leaving 7 bases between. The DNA for the CDR3 is TGTGCCAGCAGTAAAACGGACTATGGCTACACCTTC. Its protein is CASSKTDYGYTF.

The genes are TRBV14 and TRBJ1-1; TRBD1 is a possible D gene (6 bases). Germline assignment: CDR1 SGHDN and CDR2 FVKESK. Trimming left V 5 bases short and J 2 bases short, with 9 bases between. This CDR3 has 13 residues. The CDR3 sequence is CASSGQPNTEAFF. CDR3 coding DNA: TGTGCCAGCAGCGGACAGCCAAACACTGAAGCTTTCTTT. Drawing the rest from reference TRBV14 and TRBJ1-1, the complete variable domain is EAGVTQFPSHSVIEKGQTVTLRCDPISGHDNLYWYRRVMGKEIKFLLHFVKESKQDESGMPNNRFLAERTGGTYSTLKVQPAELEDSGVYFCASSGQPNTEAFFGQGTRLTVV.

This clone came up once. Different DNA sequences within this sample yield the same CDR3. The chain employs TRBV19 and TRBJ2-2; 8 bases are shared with TRBD1. This CDR3 comprises 15 residues. Trimming cost V 5 bases and J 1 base; bases outside gene matches: 3. CDR1 and CDR2 (germline): LNHDA, SQIVND (reference sequence). The CDR3 region is CASSPGTGNTGELFF. DNA for the CDR3: TGTGCCAGTAGTCCCGGGACAGGGAACACCGGGGAGCTGTTTTTT.

The table lists this clone with a few counts. This rearrangement joins TRBV27 to TRBJ2-1; 12 nucleotides align to TRBD2. The CDR3 sequence is 16 residues long. V gave up 5 bases and J gave up 7 bases; unmatched junction bases: 9. Germline V gene lookup returns CDR1 MNHEY and CDR2 SMNVEV (reference sequence). The CDR3 DNA reads as TGTGCCAGCAGTCCCTTTACTAGCGGGAGGCAAAATGAGCAGTTCTTC. Residues: CASSPFTSGRQNEQFF.

The chain links TRBV5-5 to TRBJ1-4; 10 bases are a match to TRBD1. The CDR3 runs to 17 residues. V was clipped by 7 bases and J by 12 bases; unmatched bases: 21. CDR1 is SGHKS, CDR2 YYEKEE, per germline (reference sequence). CDR3 nucleotides: TGTGCCAGCCATCCGGGACAGGGGCCTTTGGAGATGACTCAACTGTTTTTT. Amino acids: CASHPGQGPLEMTQLFF.

The chain carries TRBV28 and TRBJ1-2, with unresolved D. Trimming pared 5 bases from V and 3 bases from J, leaving 4 bases between. Germline assignment: CDR1 MDHEN and CDR2 SYDVKM. There are 11 residues in the CDR3. The CDR3 bases are TGTGCCAGCAGTCGCGACTATGGCTACACCTTC. Translation: CASSRDYGYTF.

The gene calls are TRBV6-6 and TRBJ2-7; possible D gene TRBD2, 6 bases. Germline CDR1 MNHNY, CDR2 SVGAGI (reference sequence). The CDR3 is made up of 13 amino acids. Between the trimmed V and J ends, which lost 5 bases and 3 bases, there was a span of 11 bases. The CDR3 DNA reads TGTGCCAGCAGTACCGGGACTTTCTACGAGCAGTACTTC. Protein: CASSTGTFYEQYF.

The rearrangement joins TRBV5-1 to TRBJ1-1; D unresolved. V was shortened by 2 bases and J by 0 bases, with 8 bases between the two germline ends. Germline V gene lookup returns CDR1 SGHRS and CDR2 YFSETQ. This CDR3 contains 14 residues. CDR3 in DNA: TGCGCCAGCAGCTTACAACAGCTGAACACTGAAGCTTTCTTT. Translation gives CASSLQQLNTEAFF. The full variable domain, in which reference TRBV5-1 and TRBJ1-1 provide the parts outside the CDR3, is KAGVTQTPRYLIKTRGQQVTLSCSPISGHRSVSWYQQTPGQGLQFLFEYFSETQRNKGNFPGRFSGRQFSNSRSEMNVSTLELGDSALYLCASSLQQLNTEAFFGQGTRLTVV.

The gene calls are TRBV30 and TRBJ2-7; 7 positions match TRBD1. From germline, CDR1 is GTSNPN and CDR2 SVGIG (reference sequence). After removal of 3 bases from V and 0 bases from J, the junction contained 2 bases not matched to a gene. This CDR3 has 13 amino acids. The CDR3 is CAWRGTVSYEQYF. CDR3 bases: TGTGCCTGGAGGGGGACAGTCTCCTACGAGCAGTACTTC. The full variable domain, completed using reference TRBV30 and TRBJ2-7, is SQTIHQWPATLVQPVGSPLSLECTVEGTSNPNLYWYRQAAGRGLQLLFYSVGIGQISSEVPQNLSASRPQDRQFILSSKKLLLSDSGFYLCAWRGTVSYEQYFGPGTRLTVT.

The chain uses TRBV9 and TRBJ2-1, with 9 bases that match TRBD1. Germline assignment: CDR1 SGDLS and CDR2 YYNGEE. The CDR3 covers 13 residues. With 3 bases clipped from V and 9 bases from J, the junction kept 4 bases outside the gene matches. The CDR3 reads CASSGTGEGEQFF. As DNA, the CDR3 is TGTGCCAGCAGCGGGACAGGGGAAGGTGAGCAGTTCTTC. Supplemented by reference TRBV9 and TRBJ2-1, the full variable domain reads DSGVTQTPKHLITATGQRVTLRCSPRSGDLSVYWYQQSLDQGLQFLIQYYNGEERAKGNILERFSAQQFPDLHSELNLSSLELGDSALYFCASSGTGEGEQFFGPGTRLTVL.

This clone was observed once. The chain couples TRBV9 to TRBJ1-6; 7 bases map to TRBD1. Unmatched junction bases numbered 8, after V lost 4 bases and J lost 7 bases. This CDR3 spans 15 amino acids. Germline V lookup: CDR1 SGDLS, CDR2 YYNGEE. The DNA for the CDR3 is TGTGCCAGCAGCACCTCAGACAGGGAGAATTCACCCCTCCACTTT. Residues: CASSTSDRENSPLHF.

This rearrangement joins TRBV7-9 to TRBJ2-1, with TRBD2 matching over 7 bases. Germline V lookup: CDR1 SEHNR, CDR2 FQNEAQ (reference sequence). After removal of 5 bases from V and 6 bases from J, the junction contained 4 bases not matched to a gene. This CDR3 region has 13 residues. This CDR3 reads CASSRGSGNEQFF. CDR3 DNA: TGTGCCAGCAGCCGCGGGAGCGGCAATGAGCAGTTCTTC.

This chain connects TRBV5-1 to TRBJ1-2; 10 bases align to TRBD1. From germline, CDR1 is SGHRS and CDR2 YFSETQ. This CDR3 spans 13 amino acids. J gave up 9 bases and V 4 bases, and 6 bases lay outside the gene matches. The CDR3 DNA follows: TGCGCCAGCAGCATCGGACAGGGGGAGCGCTACACCTTC. The encoded protein is CASSIGQGERYTF.

The chain joins TRBV7-9 to TRBJ2-7; TRBD1 might be the D (6 bases). Germline V CDR1 and CDR2: SEHNR, FQNEAQ (reference sequence). The CDR3 consists of 14 residues. V was shortened by 1 base and J by 6 bases, with 13 bases between the two germline ends. The CDR3 sequence: CASSLEGQRGEQYF. In DNA form, the CDR3 reads TGTGCCAGCAGCTTAGAAGGACAGAGGGGCGAGCAGTACTTC.

The chain couples TRBV9 to TRBJ1-2; 11 positions match TRBD1. Germline values: CDR1 SGDLS, CDR2 YYNGEE. The CDR3 sequence is 14 residues long. V lost 4 bases and J lost 6; bases outside the gene matches: 5. The CDR3 DNA reads TGTGCCAGCAGCCCCTGGACAGGGGGCGATGGCTACACCTTC. Translated: CASSPWTGGDGYTF.

The V gene is TRBV7-2, the J gene TRBJ2-4, with D perhaps TRBD1 (6 bases). The CDR3 covers 13 residues. Looked up from germline, CDR1 is SGHTA and CDR2 is FQGNSA. V gave up 1 base and J gave up 8 bases, with 9 bases separating them. Here the CDR3 reads CASSLGGGDIQYF. The DNA for the CDR3 is TGTGCCAGCAGCTTAGGAGGGGGAGACATTCAGTACTTC.

This sequence joins TRBV6-5 and TRBJ2-7; D unclear. Deletions cut 0 bases from V and 4 bases from J, with 7 bases between. Germline V gene lookup returns CDR1 MNHEY and CDR2 SVGAGI. This CDR3 is built from 13 residues. The CDR3 loop reads CASSYSTGYEQYF. The DNA of the CDR3 is TGTGCCAGCAGTTACTCTACCGGTTACGAGCAGTACTTC.

CDR3 sequence (DNA): TGCGCCAGCAGCTTAAGGAGCGCTGGAAACACCATATATTTT. It is translated as CASSLRSAGNTIYF. V gene TRBV5-1 combines with J gene TRBJ1-3; D gene ambiguous. This CDR3 spans 14 amino acids. Trimming removed 2 bases from V and 2 bases from J, with 8 bases in between. Germline CDR1 and CDR2: SGHRS and YFSETQ. Looking up the rest from reference TRBV5-1 and TRBJ1-3 gives the full variable domain: KAGVTQTPRYLIKTRGQQVTLSCSPISGHRSVSWYQQTPGQGLQFLFEYFSETQRNKGNFPGRFSGRQFSNSRSEMNVSTLELGDSALYLCASSLRSAGNTIYFGEGSWLTVV.

The rearrangement links TRBV19 to TRBJ1-5, with D possibly TRBD1 on 6 matching bases. From germline, CDR1 is LNHDA and CDR2 SQIVND (reference sequence). V was cut by 9 bases and J by 2 bases, with 8 bases left in between. The length of the CDR3 is 12 residues. The CDR3 DNA reads TGTGCCAGCCGACAGGGCAATCAGCCCCAGCATTTT. Amino acids: CASRQGNQPQHF. The variable domain in full, with the rest retrieved from reference TRBV19 and TRBJ1-5, is DGGITQSPKYLFRKEGQNVTLSCEQNLNHDAMYWYRQDPGQGLRLIYYSQIVNDFQKGDIAEGYSVSREKKESFPLTVTSAQKNPTAFYLCASRQGNQPQHFGDGTRLSIL.

V is TRBV4-3 and J is TRBJ1-1; weak D call: TRBD1 (6 bases). With 0 bases removed from V and 1 base from J, the gap between germline ends came to 15 bases. The CDR3 is 17 amino acids. The germline CDR1 and CDR2 sequences are LGHNA and YSLEER. The CDR3 region has the DNA TGCGCCAGCAGCCAAGACCCTATGACAGGAGCGAACACTGAAGCTTTCTTT. It is translated as CASSQDPMTGANTEAFF.

This chain joins TRBV10-3 and TRBJ2-2; 13 nucleotides align to TRBD2. The V and J ends lost 3 bases and 4 bases, in that order; junction bases with no gene match: 5. Germline loops: CDR1 ENHRY, CDR2 SYGVKD. This CDR3 spans 17 amino acids. The CDR3 nucleotides read TGTGCCATCAGTGACCCGGGACTAGCGGGATTCACCGGGGAGCTGTTTTTT. Translated: CAISDPGLAGFTGELFF.

V is TRBV19 and J is TRBJ1-1, with D perhaps TRBD1 (5 bases). CDR1 LNHDA and CDR2 SQIVND come from the germline V gene (reference sequence). The ends were cut back, 6 bases at V and 4 bases at J, with 21 bases in the middle. The CDR3 covers 16 residues. In DNA form, the CDR3 reads TGTGCCAGTAGCCCAGAGCGTGGTGTGGGGGGCACTGAAGCTTTCTTT. It specifies CASSPERGVGGTEAFF.

The rearrangement links TRBV19 to TRBJ2-3; 11 nucleotides match TRBD2. V was clipped by 3 bases and J by 3 bases; unmatched bases: 8. Per germline, CDR1 LNHDA and CDR2 SQIVND (reference sequence). The CDR3 extends over 17 amino acids. The CDR3 reads CASSMSPSGRRTDTQYF. CDR3 nucleotide sequence: TGTGCCAGTAGTATGTCCCCTAGCGGGAGGAGGACAGATACGCAGTATTTT.